This TCR beta chain was retrieved from a study of shared T cell receptors in the human thymus (dated by TCRdb to the early 2020s). Study-wide context: The study examined how self-reactive, shared T-cell receptor alpha chains are generated in the human thymus.

A remark on this clone: The antigen it recognizes is unknown. Per-nucleotide qualities are absent, and no much larger clonotype sits a single base away.

Library preparation was by the immunoSEQ multiplex PCR assay. Sourced from immuneACCESS, this table was stored by TCRdb with only in-frame sequences that have V and J called. A share of the clones is absent; for the studies checked, an unresolved V gene accounts for under half, and the remainder has no known explanation. In all, the sample holds a few hundred thousand clones, and roughly 94% of those were seen once. Together, the top ten hold approximately 0.02% of the sample. Including the terminal cysteine and phenylalanine, the CDR3 comprises 17 residues. The entry retains the CDR3 DNA only, 51 bases that are in frame from base 1. The CDR1 and CDR2 encoded by the germline V gene are SGHTA and FQGNSA. Here V drops 5 bases and J drops 0 bases, and the junction holds 10 bases not matched to any gene.

This chain joins TRBV7-2 to TRBJ2-1; TRBD2 matches 7 bases in the middle. The sample comprised thymocytes. This TCR was sampled from a human donor. The bases read TGTGCCAGCAGCCCGATCGGGCGGGAGAGCTCCTACAATGAGCAGTTCTTC. This translates into CASSPIGRESSYNEQFF.